The source of this TCR beta chain is a study of T-cell memory formation after mild COVID-19. V lost 11 bases and J lost 5, with 18 bases in between. This CDR3 is built from 13 residues. Germline V lookup: CDR1 KGHSH, CDR2 LQKENI. General study points: Contracting CD4+ clones were located mainly in CM and EM, and CD8+ clones in EMRA. Proof of SARS-CoV-2 specificity was absent for the second-wave clones that crested on day 37. Some SARS-CoV-2-responding clones were already detected in memory before infection.

TCRdb ran MiXCR on the 5' RACE reads and lists one entry per CDR3 protein. The profile covers around 440,000 distinct CDR3 sequences, with about 20% appearing a single time and 9% to 15% taken by the ten largest. This clonotype has a handful of counts. Its antigen is currently unknown. The rearrangement joins TRBV18 to TRBJ1-1; possibly TRBD1 for D (5 bases). Sequenced sample: PBMCs or a T cell subset sorted from them (not recorded which). This TCR was recovered from an adult woman who had mild COVID-19 (a few samples of this study predate the infection). Cell type and time point are not known. CDR3 amino acids: CAWGKGPETEAFF. In DNA, the CDR3 is TGTGCCTGGGGGAAAGGCCCCGAGACTGAAGCTTTCTTT.